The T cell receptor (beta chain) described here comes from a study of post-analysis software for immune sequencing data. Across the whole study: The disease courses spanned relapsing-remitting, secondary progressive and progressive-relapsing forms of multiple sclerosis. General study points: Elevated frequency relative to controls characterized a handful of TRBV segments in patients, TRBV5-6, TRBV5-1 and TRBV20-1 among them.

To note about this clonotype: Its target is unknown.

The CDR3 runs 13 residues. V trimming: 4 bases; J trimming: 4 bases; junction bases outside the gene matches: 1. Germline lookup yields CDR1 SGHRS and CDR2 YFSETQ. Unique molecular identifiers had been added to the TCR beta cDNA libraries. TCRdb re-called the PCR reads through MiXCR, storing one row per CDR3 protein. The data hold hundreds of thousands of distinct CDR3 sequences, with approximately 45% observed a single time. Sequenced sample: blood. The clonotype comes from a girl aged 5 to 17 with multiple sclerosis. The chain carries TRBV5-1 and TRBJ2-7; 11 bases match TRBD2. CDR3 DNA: TGCGCCAGCAGCACTAGCGGGAGTTACGAGCAGTACTTC. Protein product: CASSTSGSYEQYF.